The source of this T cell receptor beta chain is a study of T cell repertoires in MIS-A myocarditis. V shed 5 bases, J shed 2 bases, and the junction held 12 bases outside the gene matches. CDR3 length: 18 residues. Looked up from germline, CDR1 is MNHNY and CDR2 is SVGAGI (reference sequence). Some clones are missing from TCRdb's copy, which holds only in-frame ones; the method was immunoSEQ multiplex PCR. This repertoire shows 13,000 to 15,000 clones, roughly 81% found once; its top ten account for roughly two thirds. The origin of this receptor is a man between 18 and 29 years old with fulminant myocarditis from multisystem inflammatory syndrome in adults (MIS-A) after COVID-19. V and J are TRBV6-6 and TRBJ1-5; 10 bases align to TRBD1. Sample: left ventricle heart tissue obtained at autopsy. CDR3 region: CASSPGTGVLMGNQPQHF. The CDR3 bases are TGTGCCAGCAGTCCCGGGACAGGGGTCTTGATGGGCAATCAGCCCCAGCATTTT.